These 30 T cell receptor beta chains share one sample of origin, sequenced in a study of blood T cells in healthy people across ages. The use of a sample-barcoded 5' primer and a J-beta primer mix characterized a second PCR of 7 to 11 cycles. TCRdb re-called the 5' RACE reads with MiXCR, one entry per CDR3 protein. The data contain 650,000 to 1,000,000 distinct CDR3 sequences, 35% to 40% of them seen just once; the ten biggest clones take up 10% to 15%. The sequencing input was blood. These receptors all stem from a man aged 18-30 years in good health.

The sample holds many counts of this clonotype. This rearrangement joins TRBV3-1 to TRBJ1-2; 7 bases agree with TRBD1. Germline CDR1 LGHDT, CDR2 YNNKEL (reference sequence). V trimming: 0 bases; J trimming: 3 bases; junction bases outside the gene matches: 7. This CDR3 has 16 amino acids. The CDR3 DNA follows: TGTGCCAGCAGCCAAGAGGGGACAGTACCCCACTATGGCTACACCTTC. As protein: CASSQEGTVPHYGYTF.

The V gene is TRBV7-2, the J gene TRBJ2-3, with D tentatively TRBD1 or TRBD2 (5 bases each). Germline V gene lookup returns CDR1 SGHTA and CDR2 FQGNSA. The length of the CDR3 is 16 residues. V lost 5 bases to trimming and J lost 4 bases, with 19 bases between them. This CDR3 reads CASSVGRGPGSDTQYF. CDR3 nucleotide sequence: TGTGCCAGCAGCGTAGGCCGGGGCCCGGGTTCAGATACGCAGTATTTT.

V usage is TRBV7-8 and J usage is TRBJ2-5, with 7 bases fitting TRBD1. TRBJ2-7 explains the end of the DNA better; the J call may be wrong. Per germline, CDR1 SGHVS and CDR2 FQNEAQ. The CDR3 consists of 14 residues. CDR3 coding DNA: TGTGCCAGCAGCTTAGAGGGGGCCTCGGACGAGCAGTACTTC. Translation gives CASSLEGASDEQYF.

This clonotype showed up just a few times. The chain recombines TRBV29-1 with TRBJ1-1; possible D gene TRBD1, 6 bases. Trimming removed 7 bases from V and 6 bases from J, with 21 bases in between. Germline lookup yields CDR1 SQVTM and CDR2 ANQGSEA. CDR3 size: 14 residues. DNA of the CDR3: TGCAGCGCCCGGGGTAGGGGGGCGCCGGCTGAAGCTTTCTTT. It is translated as CSARGRGAPAEAFF.

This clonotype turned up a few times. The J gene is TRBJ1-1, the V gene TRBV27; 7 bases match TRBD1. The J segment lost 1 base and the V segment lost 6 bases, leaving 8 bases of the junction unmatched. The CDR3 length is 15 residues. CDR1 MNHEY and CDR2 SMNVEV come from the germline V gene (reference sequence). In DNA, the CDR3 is TGTGCCAGCAGAACAAAAAGACAGGGGAACACTGAAGCTTTCTTT. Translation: CASRTKRQGNTEAFF.

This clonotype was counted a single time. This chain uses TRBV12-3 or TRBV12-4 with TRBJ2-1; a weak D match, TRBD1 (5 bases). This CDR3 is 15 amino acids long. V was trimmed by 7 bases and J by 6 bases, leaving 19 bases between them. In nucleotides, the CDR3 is TGTGCCAGCAACGTTGTGGGGCCGAGGAGCAATGAGCAGTTCTTC. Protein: CASNVVGPRSNEQFF.

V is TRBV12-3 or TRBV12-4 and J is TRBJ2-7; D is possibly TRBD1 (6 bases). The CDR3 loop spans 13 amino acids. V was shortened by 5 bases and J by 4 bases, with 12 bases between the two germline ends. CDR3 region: CASSADRVYEQYF. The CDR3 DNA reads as TGTGCCAGCAGTGCGGACAGAGTTTACGAGCAGTACTTC.

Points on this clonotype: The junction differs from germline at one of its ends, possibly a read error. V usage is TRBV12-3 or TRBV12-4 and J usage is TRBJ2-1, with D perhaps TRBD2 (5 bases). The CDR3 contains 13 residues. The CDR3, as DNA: TGTGCCAGCAGTGTAGCGAGTACCAATGAGCAGTTCTTC. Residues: CASSVASTNEQFF.

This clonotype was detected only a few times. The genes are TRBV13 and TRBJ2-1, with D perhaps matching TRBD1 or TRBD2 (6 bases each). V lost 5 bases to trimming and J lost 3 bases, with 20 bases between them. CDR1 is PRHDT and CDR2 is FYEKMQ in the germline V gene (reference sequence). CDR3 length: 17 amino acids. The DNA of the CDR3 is TGTGCCAGCAGCGGGGTGTTTCGGGGGCCCAGCTACAATGAGCAGTTCTTC. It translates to CASSGVFRGPSYNEQFF.

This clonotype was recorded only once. The CDR3 DNA follows: TGTGCCAGCAGGAAGCGGGGACTGGCCGTAGAGACCCAGTACTTC. Residues: CASRKRGLAVETQYF. The gene calls are TRBV4-2 and TRBJ2-5, with 7 positions matching TRBD2. The J segment lost 4 bases and the V segment lost 6 bases, leaving 11 bases of the junction unmatched. CDR3 length: 15 amino acids. The germline CDR1 and CDR2 sequences are LGHNA and YNFKEQ.

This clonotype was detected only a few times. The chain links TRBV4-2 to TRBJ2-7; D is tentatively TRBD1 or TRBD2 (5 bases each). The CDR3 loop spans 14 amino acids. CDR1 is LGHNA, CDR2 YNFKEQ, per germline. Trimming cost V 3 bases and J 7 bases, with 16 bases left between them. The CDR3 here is CASSHLGTENEQYF. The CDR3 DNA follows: TGTGCCAGCAGCCACCTCGGGACCGAGAATGAGCAGTACTTC.

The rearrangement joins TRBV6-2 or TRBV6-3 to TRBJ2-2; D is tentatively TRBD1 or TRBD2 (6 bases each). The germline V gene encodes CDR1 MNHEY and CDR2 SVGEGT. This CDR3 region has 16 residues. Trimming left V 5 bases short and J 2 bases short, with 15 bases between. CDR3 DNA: TGTGCCAGCAGTCAGACGGGGGCGGGAAACACCGGGGAGCTGTTTTTT. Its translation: CASSQTGAGNTGELFF.

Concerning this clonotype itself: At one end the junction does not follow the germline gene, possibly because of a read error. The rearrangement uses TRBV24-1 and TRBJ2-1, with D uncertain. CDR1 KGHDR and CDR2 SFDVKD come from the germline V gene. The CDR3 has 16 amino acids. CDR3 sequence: CATSDPTSSSYSEQFF. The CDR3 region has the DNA TGTGCCACCAGTGACCCGACTTCCAGCTCCTACAGTGAGCAGTTCTTC.

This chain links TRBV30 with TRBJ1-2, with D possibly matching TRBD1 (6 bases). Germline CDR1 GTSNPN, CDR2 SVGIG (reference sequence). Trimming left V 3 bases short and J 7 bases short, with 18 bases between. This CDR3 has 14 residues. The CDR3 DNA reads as TGTGCCTGGAGCCTAGGGCAGGGGACGGGTGGCTACACCTTC. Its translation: CAWSLGQGTGGYTF.

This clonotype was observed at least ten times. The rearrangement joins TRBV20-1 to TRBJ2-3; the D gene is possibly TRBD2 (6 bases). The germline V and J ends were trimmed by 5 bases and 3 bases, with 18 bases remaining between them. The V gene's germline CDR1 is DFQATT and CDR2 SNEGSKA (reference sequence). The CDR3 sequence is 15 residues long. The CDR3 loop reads CSALLGGSGTDTQYF. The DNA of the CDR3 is TGCAGTGCTCTGCTTGGGGGGTCGGGTACAGATACGCAGTATTTT.

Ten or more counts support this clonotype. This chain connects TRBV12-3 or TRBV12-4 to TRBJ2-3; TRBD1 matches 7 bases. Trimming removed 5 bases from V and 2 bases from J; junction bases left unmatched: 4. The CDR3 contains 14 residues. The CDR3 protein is CASSRDRVTDTQYF. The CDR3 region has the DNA TGTGCCAGCAGTCGAGACAGGGTCACAGATACGCAGTATTTT.

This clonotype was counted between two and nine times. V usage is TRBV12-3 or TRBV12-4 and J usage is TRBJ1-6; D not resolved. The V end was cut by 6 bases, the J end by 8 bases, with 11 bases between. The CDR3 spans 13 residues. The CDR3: CASSPNIDSPLHF. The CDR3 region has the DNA TGTGCCAGCAGCCCAAACATAGATTCACCCCTCCACTTT.

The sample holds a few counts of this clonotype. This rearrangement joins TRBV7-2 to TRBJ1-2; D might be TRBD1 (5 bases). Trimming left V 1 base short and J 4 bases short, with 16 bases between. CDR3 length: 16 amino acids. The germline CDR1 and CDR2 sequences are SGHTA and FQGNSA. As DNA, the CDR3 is TGTGCCAGCAGCTTAGGAGACGGACACTCAGTCTATGGCTACACCTTC. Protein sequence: CASSLGDGHSVYGYTF.

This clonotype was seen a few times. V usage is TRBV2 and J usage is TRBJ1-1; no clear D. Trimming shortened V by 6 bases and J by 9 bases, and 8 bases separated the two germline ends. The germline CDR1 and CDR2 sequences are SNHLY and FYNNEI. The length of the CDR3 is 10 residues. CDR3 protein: CASSLSQAFF. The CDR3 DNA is TGTGCCAGCAGCCTCAGTCAAGCTTTCTTT.

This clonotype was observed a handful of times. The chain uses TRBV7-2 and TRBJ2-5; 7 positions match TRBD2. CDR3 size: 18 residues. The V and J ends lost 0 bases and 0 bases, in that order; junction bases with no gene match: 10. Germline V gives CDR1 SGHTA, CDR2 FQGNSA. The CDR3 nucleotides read TGTGCCAGCAGCTTAGCGCCTACTACAGCGGGGTACCAAGAGACCCAGTACTTC. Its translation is CASSLAPTTAGYQETQYF.

The CDR3 protein is CASSAGQGRWETQYF. In nucleotides, the CDR3 is TGTGCCAGCAGTGCGGGACAGGGGAGATGGGAGACCCAGTACTTC. The gene calls are TRBV27 and TRBJ2-5; TRBD1 aligns across 10 bases. Germline values: CDR1 MNHEY, CDR2 SMNVEV (reference sequence). The CDR3 spans 15 residues. Unmatched junction bases numbered 8, after V lost 5 bases and J lost 5 bases.

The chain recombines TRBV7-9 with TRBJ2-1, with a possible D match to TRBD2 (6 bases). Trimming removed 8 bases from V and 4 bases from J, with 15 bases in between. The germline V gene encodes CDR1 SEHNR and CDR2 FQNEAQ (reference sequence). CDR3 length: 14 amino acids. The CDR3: CASPVAGYYNEQFF. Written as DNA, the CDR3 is TGTGCCAGCCCAGTCGCGGGGTATTACAATGAGCAGTTCTTC.

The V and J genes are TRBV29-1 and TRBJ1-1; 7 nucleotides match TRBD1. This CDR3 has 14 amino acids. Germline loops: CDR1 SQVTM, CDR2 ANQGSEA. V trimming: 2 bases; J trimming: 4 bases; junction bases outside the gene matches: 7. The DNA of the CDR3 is TGCAGCGTTGAACAAACAGGGGTTGGCACTGAAGCTTTCTTT. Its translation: CSVEQTGVGTEAFF.

CDR3 DNA: TGTGCCTGGATAAAGGGGAACACTGAAGCTTTCTTT. As protein: CAWIKGNTEAFF. This rearrangement joins TRBV30 to TRBJ1-1; no definite D call. The CDR3 spans 12 residues. The ends were cut back, 4 bases at V and 1 base at J, with 7 bases in the middle. Per germline, CDR1 GTSNPN and CDR2 SVGIG (reference sequence).

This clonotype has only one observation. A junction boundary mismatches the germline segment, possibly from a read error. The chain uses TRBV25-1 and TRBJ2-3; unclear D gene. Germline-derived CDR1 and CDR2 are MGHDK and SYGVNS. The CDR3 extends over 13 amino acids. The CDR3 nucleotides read TGTGCCACCACAGTGTGGAGCACAGATGCGCAGTATTTT. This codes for CATTVWSTDAQYF.

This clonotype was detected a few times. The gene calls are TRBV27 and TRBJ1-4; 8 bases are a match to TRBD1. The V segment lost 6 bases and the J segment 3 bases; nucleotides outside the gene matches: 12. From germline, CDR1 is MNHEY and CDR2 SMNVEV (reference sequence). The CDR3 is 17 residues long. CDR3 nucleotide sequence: TGTGCCAGCAGGGAGGACAGGGTGCCTAAAGCTAATGAAAAACTGTTTTTT. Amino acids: CASREDRVPKANEKLFF.

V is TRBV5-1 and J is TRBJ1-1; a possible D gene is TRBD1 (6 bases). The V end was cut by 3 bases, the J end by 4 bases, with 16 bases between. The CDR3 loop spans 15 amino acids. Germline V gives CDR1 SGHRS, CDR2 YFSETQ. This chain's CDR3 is CASSSEGVTSTEAFF. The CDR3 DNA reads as TGCGCCAGCAGCTCGGAGGGGGTAACGAGCACTGAAGCTTTCTTT.

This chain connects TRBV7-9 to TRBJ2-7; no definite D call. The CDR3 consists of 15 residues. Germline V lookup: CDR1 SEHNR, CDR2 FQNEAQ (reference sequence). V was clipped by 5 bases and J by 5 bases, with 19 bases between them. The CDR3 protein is CASSLSSRVVDEQYF. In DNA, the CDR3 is TGTGCCAGCAGCCTCTCTTCACGGGTTGTCGACGAGCAGTACTTC.

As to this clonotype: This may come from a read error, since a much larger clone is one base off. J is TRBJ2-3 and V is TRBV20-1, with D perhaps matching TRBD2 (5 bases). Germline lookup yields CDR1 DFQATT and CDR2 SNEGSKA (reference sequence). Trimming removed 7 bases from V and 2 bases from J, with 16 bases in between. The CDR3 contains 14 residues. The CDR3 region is CSGDREADTDTQYF. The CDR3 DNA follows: TGCAGTGGAGACCGGGAAGCAGACACAGATACGCAGTATTTT.

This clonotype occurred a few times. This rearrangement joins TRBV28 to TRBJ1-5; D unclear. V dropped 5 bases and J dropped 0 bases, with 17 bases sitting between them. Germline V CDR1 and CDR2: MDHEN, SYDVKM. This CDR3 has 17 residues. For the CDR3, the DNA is TGTGCCAGCAGTAAATCCGAGGCCCTATATAGCAATCAGCCCCAGCATTTT. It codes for CASSKSEALYSNQPQHF.